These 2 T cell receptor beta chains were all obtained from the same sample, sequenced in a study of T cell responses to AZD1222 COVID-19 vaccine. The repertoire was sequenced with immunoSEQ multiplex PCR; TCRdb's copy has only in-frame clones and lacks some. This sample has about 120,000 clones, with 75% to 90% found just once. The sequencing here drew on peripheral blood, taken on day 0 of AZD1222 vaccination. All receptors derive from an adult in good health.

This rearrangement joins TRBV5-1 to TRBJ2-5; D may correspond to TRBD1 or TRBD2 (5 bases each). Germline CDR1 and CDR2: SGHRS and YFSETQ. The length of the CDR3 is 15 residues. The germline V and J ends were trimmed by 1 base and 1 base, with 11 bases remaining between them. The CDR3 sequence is CASSLNVGAQETQYF. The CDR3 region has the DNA TGCGCCAGCAGCTTGAATGTCGGGGCCCAAGAGACCCAGTACTTC. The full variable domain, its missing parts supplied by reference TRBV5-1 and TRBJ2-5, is KAGVTQTPRYLIKTRGQQVTLSCSPISGHRSVSWYQQTPGQGLQFLFEYFSETQRNKGNFPGRFSGRQFSNSRSEMNVSTLELGDSALYLCASSLNVGAQETQYFGPGTRLLVL.

In nucleotides, the CDR3 is TGCGCCAGCAGCTTCCCGGGACAGGGCTACGAGCAGTACTTC. It yields the protein CASSFPGQGYEQYF. The rearrangement uses TRBV5-1 and TRBJ2-7; 9 bases are a match to TRBD1. CDR1 is SGHRS, CDR2 YFSETQ, per germline. With V trimmed by 2 bases and J by 3 bases, 3 bases remained unmatched. The CDR3 totals 14 residues.